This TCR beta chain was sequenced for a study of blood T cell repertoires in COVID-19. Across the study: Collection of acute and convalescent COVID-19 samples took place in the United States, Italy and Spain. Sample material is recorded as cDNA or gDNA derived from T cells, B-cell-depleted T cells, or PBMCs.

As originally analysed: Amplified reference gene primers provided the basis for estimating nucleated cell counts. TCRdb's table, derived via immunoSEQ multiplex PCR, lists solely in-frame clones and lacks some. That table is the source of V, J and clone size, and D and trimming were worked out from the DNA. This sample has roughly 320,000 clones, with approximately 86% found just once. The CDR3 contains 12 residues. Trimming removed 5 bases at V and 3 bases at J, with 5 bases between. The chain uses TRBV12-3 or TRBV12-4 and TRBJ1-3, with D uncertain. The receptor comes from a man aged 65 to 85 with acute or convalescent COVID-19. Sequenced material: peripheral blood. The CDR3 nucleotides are TGTGCCAGCAGTCCCTATGGAAACACCATATATTTT. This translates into CASSPYGNTIYF.